This T cell receptor (beta chain) was recovered during a study of CD8 T cells in ankylosing spondylitis. The V gene end was trimmed by 3 bases and the J gene end by 2 bases; junction bases not matched to a gene: 4. The germline CDR1 and CDR2 sequences are DFQATT and SNEGSKA (reference sequence). The CDR3 has 14 residues. TCRdb itself ran the 5' RACE reads through MiXCR, one entry per CDR3 protein. The sample has approximately 300,000 distinct CDR3 sequences; 20% are singletons. As to this clonotype: Its antigen is unidentified.

Findings and limits, study-wide: About 8 highly homologous variants made up a TCR beta motif, and this motif appeared characteristic of ankylosing spondylitis blood.

The TCR was taken from a male donor with ankylosing spondylitis or in good health (not recorded which). The chain uses TRBV20-1 and TRBJ2-1; 7 bases are shared with TRBD1. Source material: blood, either unsorted or a sorted T cell fraction (not recorded which). CDR3 coding DNA: TGCAGTGCTAGGGACAGGAGCACCTACAATGAGCAGTTCTTC. This encodes CSARDRSTYNEQFF.